This TCR beta chain stems from a study of Graves' ophthalmopathy and Graves' hyperthyroidism. Overall study findings and caveats: Discriminating ophthalmopathy from stable hyperthyroidism, a 13-signature model attained a sensitivity of over 85% and a specificity of just under 84%. Both a roughly 65% sensitivity and a 72.22% specificity characterized the model's predictions of ophthalmopathy progression.

This clonotype has only one observation. Its cognate antigen is unknown. RNA transcripts served as template for amplifying TCR beta CDR3 sequences. Investigators did first-round RT-PCR with HTBI primers, then second-round multiplex PCR. Via MiXCR, TCRdb re-called the multiplex PCR reads, giving one row per CDR3 protein. The sample lists roughly 1.1 million distinct CDR3 sequences; about 36% were seen once. Enrolled hyperthyroidism patients had a new diagnosis, a duration under 2 months, and an age of 18 to 65. Other autoimmune diseases, uncontrolled infections, pregnancy or lactation excluded patients from enrollment. Trimming removed 4 bases from V and 2 bases from J, with 12 bases in between. Germline lookup yields CDR1 ENHRY and CDR2 SYGVKD. CDR3 size: 15 residues.

What was sequenced was peripheral blood or thyroid tissue (not recorded which). This receptor was taken from an adult man with Graves' hyperthyroidism. J is TRBJ1-5 and V is TRBV10-3; D is possibly TRBD1 (5 bases). The CDR3 reads CAISGAGGGNQPQHF. DNA of the CDR3: TGTGCCATCAGTGGGGCGGGGGGAGGCAATCAGCCCCAGCATTTT.